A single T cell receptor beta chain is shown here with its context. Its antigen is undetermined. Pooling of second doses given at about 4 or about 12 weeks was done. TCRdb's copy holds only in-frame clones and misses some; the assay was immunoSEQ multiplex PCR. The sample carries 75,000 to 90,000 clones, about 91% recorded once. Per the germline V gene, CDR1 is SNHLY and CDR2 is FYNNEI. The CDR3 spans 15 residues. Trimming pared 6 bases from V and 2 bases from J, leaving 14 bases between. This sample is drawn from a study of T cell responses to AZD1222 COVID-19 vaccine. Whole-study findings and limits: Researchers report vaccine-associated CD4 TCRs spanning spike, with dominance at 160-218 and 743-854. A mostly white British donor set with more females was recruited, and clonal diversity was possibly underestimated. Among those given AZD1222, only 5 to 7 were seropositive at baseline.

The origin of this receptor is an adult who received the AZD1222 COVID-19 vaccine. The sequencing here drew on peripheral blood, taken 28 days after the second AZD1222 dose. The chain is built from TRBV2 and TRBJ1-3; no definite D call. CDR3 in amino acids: CASRAWTDPGNTIYF. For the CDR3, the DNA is TGTGCCAGCAGGGCTTGGACGGATCCTGGAAACACCATATATTTT.